This T cell receptor beta chain was recorded in a study of shared clonotypes between healthy human individuals (dated by TCRdb to the early 2020s). Study-level background: The cohort comprised two women and a few men aged 18 to 49 years. To increase sequencing depth and limit assay-specific biases, TCR repertoire library preparation and sequencing were carried out by different laboratories using diverse techniques. To estimate repertoire size and how much clonotypes are shared between individuals, the study performed deep sequencing of blood TCR repertoires from roughly five healthy adults. Each donor's leukapheresis produced roughly between roughly 0.85 and 10 billion PBMCs. Per donor, three plates each were used for CD4 naive and CD4 memory, two for CD8 naive, and one for CD8 memory. On the study overall, not on this receptor specifically: Compared with non-shared clonotypes, clonotypes shared by all four sorted-subset donors had higher generation probabilities. Sharing across four donors was observed for around 4.8% of naive CD4, over 3% of naive CD8, 2% to 2.5% of memory CD4, and approximately 0.41% of memory CD8 clonotypes. Based on pairwise subsampling, the degree of clonotype sharing among donors was expected to be affected by sequencing depth. Estimated clonotype richness was generally larger for naive than for memory subsets. Even with the large sequencing depth, rarefaction of the sorted-subset datasets indicated that sequencing was incomplete. Sampling was limited to blood, and TCR repertoires in tissue likely differ from TCR repertoires in blood. The small number of donors limited the genetic and exposure-history diversity represented.

From its cysteine to its phenylalanine, the CDR3 spans 19 amino acids. Only the CDR3 portion is preserved as DNA: 57 bases, with reading frame beginning at the first base. V lost 3 bases and J lost 2 bases, and the count of bases not matched to a germline gene is 10. From a lookup of the germline V gene, CDR1 and CDR2 are SGDLS and YYNGEE. Using the deep immunoSEQ assay, multiplex PCR amplified TCR CDR3 regions from genomic DNA. Extracted genomic DNA from each cell subset was distributed evenly across all wells of several immunoSEQ 96-well plates, and each plate was treated as a replicate. Each replicate PCR for sorted subsets received about 210 ng genomic DNA, equal to 30,000 or so T cell genomes. Purified libraries were measured with a Qubit 3.0 fluorometer, size-checked on a Bioanalyzer 2100, and measured again with the KAPA Library Quantification kit. Every immunoSEQ 96-well plate was sequenced on a separate single-read 150-cycle Illumina NextSeq 550 flow cell. Concerning the study's data processing: Because only junctional sequences without quality scores were contained in the immunoSEQ output, filtering matching that applied to full-length reads could not be performed. Sequences were annotated with PyIR, a Python wrapper for IgBLAST v1.9, and V/J genes and CDR3 were assigned using IMGT germline references. Any read was removed if the V/J assignment was weak (E-value above 1e-6), the CDR3 was missing, or the read contained stop codons, out-of-frame junctions, or ambiguous translated residues. A V3J clonotype was defined by an identical inferred V gene, J gene, and CDR3 amino acid sequence. To compute the percentage overlap between repertoires, the number of shared unique clonotypes was divided by the size of the smaller repertoire. RTK rarefaction, the Chao1 estimator, and Recon v2.1 estimates of unobserved clonotypes were used to assess repertoire richness. For all TCRbeta clonotypes obtained by the gDNA method from four donors, generation probabilities were computed with OLGA. TCRdb provides this immuneACCESS table in a form limited to in-frame rearrangements. Some clones are lacking; in checked studies, under half of them reflect an unresolved V gene, and why the rest are absent is not known. V and J calls and clone size are copied from that table; D and trimming were computed from the DNA. Recorded for this sample are about 2 million clones; 85% to 95% of them occurred a single time. The ten largest clonotypes hold 0.1% to 0.15% of the sample.

Of note for this clone: Its antigen has not been determined. No quality values exist for individual bases; no much larger clone is one base distant.

The donors were healthy, HIV-negative adults with no recently reported acute infections or vaccinations. Only Caucasian adults living in Nashville, Tennessee, USA were represented among the donors. Magnetic negative selection was used to enrich CD4+ T cells, after which naive cells were positively selected on CD45RA and the negative fraction became the memory subset. Blood was collected by leukapheresis, and PBMCs were isolated by Ficoll-Histopaque density gradient centrifugation and then cryopreserved in liquid nitrogen vapor phase. Analytical flow cytometry was used to check the purity and quantity of every magnetically sorted T cell population. From each sorted fraction, genomic DNA was isolated and quantified by UV absorbance on a Nanodrop 2000c.

Sample: naive CD4+ T cells sorted from blood. The sample's cell subset or site label is to be understood as: CD45RA+ positively selected. This receptor chain uses TRBV9 and TRBJ2-1, with 14 bases in between that match TRBD2. The receptor was isolated from a man aged 18 to 30 in good health. The CDR3 protein is CASSATGTSGRETYNEQFF. The nucleotide sequence is TGTGCCAGCAGCGCGACCGGGACTAGCGGGAGAGAGACCTACAATGAGCAGTTCTTC.